A selection of T cell receptor beta chains follows, all from one sample in a study of blood T cell repertoires in COVID-19. Assay: immunoSEQ multiplex PCR; the TCRdb copy retains only in-frame clones and omits some. The table lists about 220,000 clones, about three quarters of them singletons. What was sequenced was peripheral blood. The receptors originated from a woman in her sixties or seventies with acute or convalescent COVID-19. CDR3s include the opening cysteine and the closing phenylalanine or tryptophan. Each record gives: J gene, D gene, clone size, V gene, CDR3 protein, CDR3 DNA. D genes are given only for firm matches. Not every row has a clone size; where given, it reads once, few, many or a size class.

TRBJ2-1	TRBD2	.	TRBV12-5	CASGQTSASSYNEQFF	TGTGCTAGTGGTCAAACTAGCGCAAGCTCCTACAATGAGCAGTTCTTC
TRBJ2-5	TRBD2	.	TRBV5-1	CASSLPGGKYQETQYF	TGCGCCAGCAGCTTGCCCGGGGGGAAGTACCAAGAGACCCAGTACTTC
TRBJ1-5	TRBD1	.	TRBV19	CASSSTPGQGGRQPQHF	TGTGCCAGTAGTTCAACTCCGGGACAGGGGGGACGTCAGCCCCAGCATTTT
TRBJ2-1	TRBD2	.	TRBV18	CASSPASGGTRNEQFF	TGTGCCAGCTCACCGGCTAGCGGGGGGACTAGGAATGAGCAGTTCTTC
TRBJ2-5	.	.	TRBV9	CASSVSPQGLEKTQYF	TGTGCCAGCAGCGTGTCCCCCCAGGGGCTGGAAAAGACCCAGTACTTC
TRBJ1-2	.	.	TRBV9	CASSGLGTPGGGYTF	TGTGCCAGCAGCGGACTGGGGACCCCCGGGGGTGGCTACACCTTC
TRBJ2-3	TRBD2	.	TRBV5-5	CASSTPRGLAGDTQYF	TGTGCCAGCAGTACGCCCCGGGGGCTAGCGGGGGATACGCAGTATTTT
TRBJ1-5	.	.	TRBV6-5	CASSPDRNQPQHF	TGTGCCAGCAGTCCAGACAGAAATCAGCCCCAGCATTTT
TRBJ2-3	TRBD2	.	TRBV4-1	CASTPGLGADTQYF	TGCGCCAGCACCCCCGGACTAGGGGCAGATACGCAGTATTTT
TRBJ2-7	TRBD1	.	TRBV5-1	CASSSGGQGRMYEQYF	TGCGCCAGCAGCTCAGGGGGACAGGGTAGAATGTACGAGCAGTACTTC
TRBJ1-1	.	.	TRBV3-1/TRBV3-2	CASSNGVRDTEAFF	TGTGCCAGCAGCAACGGGGTCCGGGACACTGAAGCTTTCTTT
TRBJ2-3	.	.	TRBV5-1	CASSPGLSTDTQYF	TGCGCCAGCAGCCCGGGACTTAGCACAGATACGCAGTATTTT
TRBJ2-7	.	.	TRBV12-3/TRBV12-4	CASSFKLNREYF	TGTGCCAGCAGTTTTAAACTCAACCGCGAGTACTTC
TRBJ1-6	TRBD1	.	TRBV4-3	CASSSHRGKNSPLHF	TGCGCCAGCAGCTCCCACAGGGGAAAGAATTCACCCCTCCACTTT
TRBJ2-7	.	.	TRBV11-2	CASSPLDEQYF	TGTGCCAGCAGCCCCTTAGACGAGCAGTACTTC
TRBJ2-2	.	.	TRBV6-5	CASRASEAGTGELFF	TGTGCCAGCAGGGCCTCGGAGGCCGGGACCGGGGAGCTGTTTTTT
TRBJ2-1	TRBD2	.	TRBV15	CATSRLTSGGWNEQFF	TGTGCCACCAGCAGACTTACTAGCGGGGGTTGGAATGAGCAGTTCTTC
TRBJ1-5	.	.	TRBV2	CASSPETGISNQPQHF	TGTGCCAGCAGTCCCGAGACGGGAATTAGCAATCAGCCCCAGCATTTT
TRBJ1-3	.	.	TRBV21-1	CATYLGTGTGNTIYF	TGTGCCACCTACCTGGGGACAGGGACTGGAAACACCATATATTTT
TRBJ2-7	.	few	TRBV5-8	CASRREGNSYEQYF	TGTGCCAGCAGAAGAGAGGGCAACTCCTACGAGCAGTACTTC
TRBJ2-2	TRBD1	once	TRBV6-5	CASRLRQGYTGELFF	TGTGCCAGCAGACTTCGACAGGGTTACACCGGGGAGCTGTTTTTT
TRBJ2-2	TRBD2	.	TRBV10-2	CASSFQRGITGELFF	TGCGCCAGCAGTTTCCAGCGGGGCATAACCGGGGAGCTGTTTTTT
TRBJ2-5	.	.	TRBV24-1	CATSDFVGTQYF	TGTGCCACCAGTGATTTTGTCGGGACCCAGTACTTC
TRBJ2-5	.	.	TRBV7-2	CASSLGSARTQETQYF	TGTGCCAGCAGCTTAGGGAGCGCGAGAACCCAAGAGACCCAGTACTTC
TRBJ1-2	.	.	TRBV29-1	CSAVQGSNYGYTF	TGCAGCGCTGTACAGGGTTCAAACTATGGCTACACCTTC
TRBJ1-2	.	.	TRBV30	CAFTSGIMGHGYTF	TGTGCCTTTACCTCAGGCATAATGGGCCATGGCTACACCTTC
TRBJ1-3	.	.	TRBV18	CASSPPGGRISGNTIYF	TGTGCCAGCTCACCACCGGGGGGGCGCATCTCTGGAAACACCATATATTTT
TRBJ1-3	TRBD1	.	TRBV9	CASSATGSSGNTIYF	TGTGCCAGCAGCGCGACAGGGTCCTCTGGAAACACCATATATTTT
TRBJ2-7	.	.	TRBV11-2	CASSLEGGSEQYF	TGTGCCAGCAGCTTAGAGGGGGGTAGCGAGCAGTACTTC